These 22 T cell receptor beta chains share one sample of origin, sequenced in a study of shared clonotypes between healthy human individuals. The table came from immunoSEQ multiplex PCR; TCRdb's copy has only in-frame clones and leaves some out. Of 2,500,000 or so clones in the sample, around 90% were seen once. Input material: naive CD4+ T cells from PBMCs. Noted subset: CD45RA+ positively selected. The receptor source for this set is a man between 18 and 29 years old in good health. Some clones in this sample may be carry-over from other donors' samples.

The chain is built from TRBV6-6 and TRBJ1-1; possibly TRBD1 for D (5 bases). The CDR3 covers 13 residues. The V end was cut by 8 bases, the J end by 10 bases, with 20 bases between. Germline CDR1 is MNHNY and CDR2 is SVGAGI (reference sequence). CDR3 nucleotide sequence: TGTGCCAGCCGACGGCGGGGGGTGATCCGAGCTTTCTTT. This gives the protein CASRRRGVIRAFF.

The chain links TRBV5-6 to TRBJ2-2; 12 positions match TRBD2. CDR3 size: 16 residues. Germline-derived CDR1 and CDR2 are SGHDT and YYEEEE. The ends lost 4 bases at V and 4 bases at J; junction bases unmatched: 5. The CDR3 DNA is TGTGCCAGCAGCACCTCTAGCGGGAGGGTCACCGGGGAGCTGTTTTTT. Its protein is CASSTSSGRVTGELFF.

The rearrangement uses TRBV10-3 and TRBJ2-5; 9 bases agree with TRBD1. Per the germline V gene, CDR1 is ENHRY and CDR2 is SYGVKD. CDR3 length equals 15 residues. The trim removed 4 bases at V and 0 bases at J, leaving 3 bases unmatched. This chain's CDR3 is CAISGTGANQETQYF. The CDR3 nucleotides are TGTGCCATCAGTGGGACAGGGGCCAACCAAGAGACCCAGTACTTC.

This clone was recorded once. This sequence joins TRBV5-6 and TRBJ1-4, with D unresolved. Germline V gene sequence: CDR1 SGHDT, CDR2 YYEEEE. CDR3 length: 16 residues. The germline V and J ends were trimmed by 4 bases and 7 bases, with 20 bases remaining between them. The CDR3 nucleotides read TGTGCCAGCAGCGAGAGTAAGAGGTCCCCTAGTGAAAAACTGTTTTTT. It specifies CASSESKRSPSEKLFF.

The chain uses TRBV5-1 and TRBJ2-5; 7 bases are a match to TRBD2. Trimming at V came to 3 bases and at J to 5 bases, leaving 10 bases not matched to a gene. The CDR3 totals 15 residues. Germline CDR1 and CDR2: SGHRS and YFSETQ. In DNA, the CDR3 is TGCGCCAGCAGCTCCCACTGGGAGGGCCCGGAGACCCAGTACTTC. Protein sequence: CASSSHWEGPETQYF.

The chain uses TRBV29-1 and TRBJ2-5, with 7 positions matching TRBD2. This CDR3 spans 13 amino acids. V was clipped by 4 bases and J by 7 bases; unmatched bases: 9. Germline CDR1 and CDR2: SQVTM and ANQGSEA. In DNA form, the CDR3 reads TGCAGCGTTGGTCCCAGCGGGATTGGGACCCAGTACTTC. This gives the protein CSVGPSGIGTQYF.

The CDR3 region has the DNA TGTGCCACCCTTAGGTATTCTAACTCCTACGAGCAGTACTTC. It yields the protein CATLRYSNSYEQYF. The chain joins TRBV6-1 to TRBJ2-7, with D unresolved. V was clipped by 10 bases and J by 0 bases, with 16 bases between them. CDR3 length: 14 residues. CDR1 MNHNS and CDR2 SASEGT come from the germline V gene.

The CDR3 nucleotides read TGCGCCAGCAGCCAATCAAACAGACAGGATGCCTACGAGCAGTACTTC. Encoded protein: CASSQSNRQDAYEQYF. The chain joins TRBV4-1 to TRBJ2-7; tentatively, D is TRBD1 (6 bases). Germline loops: CDR1 MGHRA, CDR2 YSYEKL. CDR3 length: 16 residues. The V end lost 2 bases, the J end lost 2 bases, and 16 bases lay between the germline ends.

A note on this clone: Other DNA sequences in the same sample also yield this CDR3. The V and J genes are TRBV5-1 and TRBJ2-7, with 8 bases fitting TRBD2. CDR1 and CDR2 (germline): SGHRS, YFSETQ. Trimming removed 0 bases from V and 2 bases from J; junction bases left unmatched: 4. This CDR3 is 15 amino acids long. CDR3 region: CASSLEPSGPYEQYF. Here the CDR3 DNA reads TGCGCCAGCAGCTTGGAACCTAGCGGGCCCTACGAGCAGTACTTC.

The chain recombines TRBV4-2 with TRBJ2-7, with TRBD1 identical over 7 bases. The CDR3 contains 16 residues. CDR1 and CDR2 (germline): LGHNA, YNFKEQ. The J segment lost 5 bases and the V segment lost 0 bases, leaving 10 bases of the junction unmatched. CDR3 sequence (DNA): TGTGCCAGCAGCCAAGACCGGGACAGTAAATTTAACGAGCAGTACTTC. It encodes CASSQDRDSKFNEQYF.

The chain joins TRBV28 to TRBJ2-4; D is unresolved. CDR3 length: 15 residues. With 6 bases removed from V and 3 bases from J, the gap between germline ends came to 15 bases. Germline CDR1 is MDHEN and CDR2 is SYDVKM. CDR3: CASSGEVFGKNIQYF. The CDR3 DNA is TGTGCCAGCAGCGGCGAAGTTTTCGGCAAAAACATTCAGTACTTC. Full variable domain (rest looked up from reference TRBV28 and TRBJ2-4): DVKVTQSSRYLVKRTGEKVFLECVQDMDHENMFWYRQDPGLGLRLIYFSYDVKMKEKGDIPEGYSVSREKKERFSLILESASTNQTSMYLCASSGEVFGKNIQYFGAGTRLSVL.

The genes are TRBV28 and TRBJ2-7; possible D gene TRBD1, 6 bases. The germline V and J ends were trimmed by 4 bases and 0 bases, with 13 bases remaining between them. The germline V gene has CDR1 MDHEN and CDR2 SYDVKM. The CDR3 is made up of 15 amino acids. The CDR3 protein is CASSSPGHPSYEQYF. The CDR3 DNA is TGTGCCAGCAGTTCCCCGGGACACCCCTCCTACGAGCAGTACTTC.

J is TRBJ1-2 and V is TRBV28, with TRBD1 as a possible D gene (6 bases). This CDR3 has 15 amino acids. Per the germline V gene, CDR1 is MDHEN and CDR2 is SYDVKM. Trimming cost V 4 bases and J 5 bases, with 17 bases left between them. As DNA, the CDR3 is TGTGCCAGCAGTTCCCAAACAAGGGGGGGATATGGCTACACCTTC. This translates into CASSSQTRGGYGYTF.

The CDR3 bases are TGTGCCAGCAGCCCCTACTCCGGGCGGGAGTACTTAGATACGCAGTATTTT. This encodes CASSPYSGREYLDTQYF. The V gene is TRBV9, the J gene TRBJ2-3; 7 bases are shared with TRBD2. Germline values: CDR1 SGDLS, CDR2 YYNGEE. The trim removed 4 bases at V and 5 bases at J, leaving 16 bases unmatched. The CDR3 is made up of 17 amino acids.

This clone occurred once. The chain recombines TRBV28 with TRBJ1-5, with 7 positions matching TRBD1. The CDR3 has 13 residues. Germline lookup yields CDR1 MDHEN and CDR2 SYDVKM. V lost 4 bases and J lost 6; bases outside the gene matches: 3. The CDR3 coding sequence is TGTGCCAGCAGTTCACAGGGGACTCAGCCCCAGCATTTT. Residues: CASSSQGTQPQHF.

This rearrangement joins TRBV28 to TRBJ2-5; D unresolved. From germline, CDR1 is MDHEN and CDR2 SYDVKM. The CDR3 runs 14 residues. The V end lost 2 bases, the J end lost 2 bases, and 9 bases lay between the germline ends. The CDR3 DNA reads TGTGCCAGCAGTTTACGGACCGAGCAAGAGACCCAGTACTTC. Protein sequence: CASSLRTEQETQYF.

This CDR3 reads CSAVFGTDTQYF. As DNA, the CDR3 is TGCAGCGCTGTATTCGGCACAGATACGCAGTATTTT. The chain has TRBV29-1 and TRBJ2-3; D remains ambiguous. Trimming took off 7 bases at V and 1 base at J, with 9 bases between the two ends. This CDR3 is built from 12 residues. CDR1 is SQVTM, CDR2 ANQGSEA, per germline.

In regard to this clone: Other nucleotide sequences from this sample produce the same CDR3. The V gene is TRBV6-5, the J gene TRBJ2-7, with D possibly TRBD1 on 6 matching bases. Trimming removed 8 bases at V and 2 bases at J, with 7 bases between. The length of the CDR3 is 11 residues. Looked up from germline, CDR1 is MNHEY and CDR2 is SVGAGI. Here the CDR3 reads CASGGTYEQYF. CDR3 coding DNA: TGTGCCAGCGGGGGCACCTACGAGCAGTACTTC.

The rearrangement uses TRBV28 and TRBJ2-5; D call uncertain. This CDR3 is 12 amino acids long. The ends were cut back, 5 bases at V and 7 bases at J, with 11 bases in the middle. Germline assignment: CDR1 MDHEN and CDR2 SYDVKM. The CDR3 reads CASSKAAGTQYF. The CDR3 nucleotides read TGTGCCAGCAGTAAGGCCGCTGGGACCCAGTACTTC.

This clone appeared a few times. The sample has other DNA sequences that encode this CDR3 too. V gene TRBV4-2 combines with J gene TRBJ2-3, with unresolved D. The germline V and J ends were trimmed by 1 base and 1 base, with 6 bases remaining between them. Germline V gives CDR1 LGHNA, CDR2 YNFKEQ. The CDR3 has 14 amino acids. Written as DNA, the CDR3 is TGTGCCAGCAGCCAAGGGGCGGGCACAGATACGCAGTATTTT. Translation: CASSQGAGTDTQYF.

This chain joins TRBV28 and TRBJ1-2; D not certain. This CDR3 is 12 amino acids long. Trimming cost V 6 bases and J 4 bases, with 9 bases left between them. Germline CDR1 and CDR2: MDHEN and SYDVKM. This CDR3 reads CASRTIAYGYTF. The CDR3 nucleotides read TGTGCCAGCAGAACCATAGCCTATGGCTACACCTTC.

This chain uses TRBV5-1 with TRBJ1-4, with TRBD1 identical over 8 bases. Germline V lookup: CDR1 SGHRS, CDR2 YFSETQ. The CDR3 runs to 15 residues. V trimming: 4 bases; J trimming: 3 bases; junction bases outside the gene matches: 5. The CDR3 reads CASSGGTGSNEKLFF. Here the CDR3 DNA reads TGCGCCAGCAGCGGGGGGACAGGCTCTAATGAAAAACTGTTTTTT.